These T cell receptor beta chains were read from a single sample in a study of blood T cell repertoires in COVID-19. Method: immunoSEQ multiplex PCR; TCRdb's copy keeps in-frame clones and lacks some. The repertoire holds approximately 110,000 clones, with 85% to 90% as singletons. Sequenced: peripheral blood. These receptor sequences come from a woman older than 75 with COVID-19, enrolled during active disease. Each CDR3 is given with its conserved first and last residue. The D gene is left open where the match is weak. Clone sizes are given selectively: once, few, many, or a class where the clone is expanded.

j_call: TRBJ2-5; cdr3_length: 14; v_call: TRBV5-1; d_call: TRBD1; clone_size: .; cdr3_nt: TGCGCCAGCACTCTGGGACAGGGGAAAGAGACCCAGTACTTC; cdr3_aa: CASTLGQGKETQYF
j_call: TRBJ2-2; cdr3_length: 16; v_call: TRBV9; d_call: TRBD2; clone_size: .; cdr3_nt: TGTGCCAGCAGCCCCCGACTAGCAGCCGGGACCGGGGAGCTGTTTTTT; cdr3_aa: CASSPRLAAGTGELFF
j_call: TRBJ1-2; cdr3_length: 12; v_call: TRBV6-5; d_call: TRBD1; clone_size: .; cdr3_nt: TGTGCCAACCACCCTCCGGGACAGGCCCAAACCTTC; cdr3_aa: CANHPPGQAQTF
j_call: TRBJ2-5; cdr3_length: 15; v_call: TRBV5-1; d_call: .; clone_size: .; cdr3_nt: TGCGCCAGCAGCCTCGCGGGACAGATACAAGAGACCCAGTACTTC; cdr3_aa: CASSLAGQIQETQYF
j_call: TRBJ2-1; cdr3_length: 18; v_call: TRBV28; d_call: TRBD2; clone_size: .; cdr3_nt: TGTGCCAGCAGTTTTGTGGCTAGCGGGAGTGGTCGGTACAATGAGCAGTTCTTC; cdr3_aa: CASSFVASGSGRYNEQFF
j_call: TRBJ2-5; cdr3_length: 15; v_call: TRBV7-2; d_call: TRBD2; clone_size: once; cdr3_nt: TGTGCCAGCAGATATAGCGGGAGGGGCCAAGAGACCCAGTACTTC; cdr3_aa: CASRYSGRGQETQYF
j_call: TRBJ1-2; cdr3_length: 15; v_call: TRBV19; d_call: .; clone_size: .; cdr3_nt: TGTGCCAGTAGCATATACGCCTCGGGAGTGGGTGGCTACACCTTC; cdr3_aa: CASSIYASGVGGYTF
j_call: TRBJ2-7; cdr3_length: 14; v_call: TRBV19; d_call: TRBD1; clone_size: .; cdr3_nt: TGTGCCAGTAGCAACCCGGGACAGGCCTACGAGCAGTACTTC; cdr3_aa: CASSNPGQAYEQYF
j_call: TRBJ1-2; cdr3_length: 15; v_call: TRBV7-2; d_call: .; clone_size: .; cdr3_nt: TGTGCCAGCAGCCAGACAGGCCTAACCGACTATGGCTACACCTTC; cdr3_aa: CASSQTGLTDYGYTF
j_call: TRBJ2-3; cdr3_length: 16; v_call: TRBV7-2; d_call: .; clone_size: .; cdr3_nt: TGTGCCAGCAGCTTAGAATGGGGGCTCGGCACAGATACGCAGTATTTT; cdr3_aa: CASSLEWGLGTDTQYF
j_call: TRBJ2-5; cdr3_length: 13; v_call: TRBV7-8; d_call: .; clone_size: .; cdr3_nt: TGTGCCAGCAGCTTAGCGATAGTTGAGACCCAGTACTTC; cdr3_aa: CASSLAIVETQYF
j_call: TRBJ2-3; cdr3_length: 16; v_call: TRBV28; d_call: TRBD2; clone_size: .; cdr3_nt: TGTGCCAGCAGTTTCCGGGGACTAGCGGGCACAGATACGCAGTATTTT; cdr3_aa: CASSFRGLAGTDTQYF
j_call: TRBJ2-5; cdr3_length: 15; v_call: TRBV2; d_call: .; clone_size: few; cdr3_nt: TGTGCCAGCAGGATAAATACAGGGTCGGGAGAGACCCAGTACTTC; cdr3_aa: CASRINTGSGETQYF
j_call: TRBJ2-7; cdr3_length: 13; v_call: TRBV18; d_call: .; clone_size: .; cdr3_nt: TGTGCCAGCTCCCTAGGGGGTGACGACGAGCAGTACTTC; cdr3_aa: CASSLGGDDEQYF
j_call: TRBJ2-7; cdr3_length: 13; v_call: TRBV28; d_call: TRBD1; clone_size: .; cdr3_nt: TGTGCCAGCACCAAGACAGGGGCCGTCGAGCAGTACTTC; cdr3_aa: CASTKTGAVEQYF
j_call: TRBJ1-5; cdr3_length: 13; v_call: TRBV6-5; d_call: TRBD1; clone_size: .; cdr3_nt: TGTGCCAGCAGTCAGGGGGCGGGTCAGCCCCAGCATTTT; cdr3_aa: CASSQGAGQPQHF
j_call: TRBJ1-1; cdr3_length: 14; v_call: TRBV27; d_call: .; clone_size: .; cdr3_nt: TGTGCCAGCAGTTCGGACAGCAGGAGCACTGAAGCTTTCTTT; cdr3_aa: CASSSDSRSTEAFF
j_call: TRBJ2-5; cdr3_length: 16; v_call: TRBV7-9; d_call: TRBD2; clone_size: .; cdr3_nt: TGTGCCAGCAGCCCGACGGGGGGGCTAGCCGGGGAGACCCAGTACTTC; cdr3_aa: CASSPTGGLAGETQYF
j_call: TRBJ2-6; cdr3_length: 15; v_call: TRBV3-1/TRBV3-2; d_call: .; clone_size: .; cdr3_nt: TGTGCCAGCAGCCTCAGGGCACCTGGGGCCAACGTCCTGACTTTC; cdr3_aa: CASSLRAPGANVLTF
j_call: TRBJ2-3; cdr3_length: 16; v_call: TRBV28; d_call: TRBD2; clone_size: .; cdr3_nt: TGTGCCAGCACCGCTAGCGGAGCCTCCCGCACAGATACGCAGTATTTT; cdr3_aa: CASTASGASRTDTQYF
j_call: TRBJ2-7; cdr3_length: 13; v_call: TRBV15; d_call: TRBD2; clone_size: once; cdr3_nt: TGTGCCACCAGCATTACTAGCGGGAACGAGCAGTACTTC; cdr3_aa: CATSITSGNEQYF
j_call: TRBJ2-2; cdr3_length: 14; v_call: TRBV7-2; d_call: .; clone_size: .; cdr3_nt: TGTGCCAGCAGCTTAGTACGGTCCACCGGGGAGCTGTTTTTT; cdr3_aa: CASSLVRSTGELFF
j_call: TRBJ1-1; cdr3_length: 12; v_call: TRBV28; d_call: TRBD1; clone_size: .; cdr3_nt: TGTGCCAGCAGTTTGGGACAGGGTTGGGCTTTCTTT; cdr3_aa: CASSLGQGWAFF
j_call: TRBJ2-1; cdr3_length: 14; v_call: TRBV5-1; d_call: TRBD2; clone_size: .; cdr3_nt: TGCGCCAGCAGCCCCGGGACTAGCCAGAATGAGCAGTTCTTC; cdr3_aa: CASSPGTSQNEQFF
j_call: TRBJ2-7; cdr3_length: 14; v_call: TRBV28; d_call: TRBD1; clone_size: few; cdr3_nt: TGTGCCAGCGCCCTCGCGGGACAGGCCTACGAGCAGTACTTC; cdr3_aa: CASALAGQAYEQYF
j_call: TRBJ2-5; cdr3_length: 15; v_call: TRBV4-1; d_call: .; clone_size: .; cdr3_nt: TGCGCCAGCAGCCAAGAATCCCGAACGGGGGAGACCCAGTACTTC; cdr3_aa: CASSQESRTGETQYF
j_call: TRBJ2-5; cdr3_length: 15; v_call: TRBV19; d_call: TRBD1; clone_size: .; cdr3_nt: TGTGCCAGTAGTATAGCGTCGGGACAGGGCGAGACCCAGTACTTC; cdr3_aa: CASSIASGQGETQYF
j_call: TRBJ1-2; cdr3_length: 12; v_call: TRBV5-1; d_call: .; clone_size: .; cdr3_nt: TGCGCCAGCAGCTTGGACCTACGGGGCTACACCTTC; cdr3_aa: CASSLDLRGYTF
j_call: TRBJ2-5; cdr3_length: 17; v_call: TRBV5-4; d_call: TRBD2; clone_size: .; cdr3_nt: TGTGCCAGCAGCCTCTTTGGGGCTAGCGGGAGGGGAGAGACCCAGTACTTC; cdr3_aa: CASSLFGASGRGETQYF
j_call: TRBJ2-1; cdr3_length: 17; v_call: TRBV12-2; d_call: .; clone_size: .; cdr3_nt: TGTGCAAGTCGCTTAGGAGTTGACAGGAGCTCCTACAATGAGCAGTTCTTC; cdr3_aa: CASRLGVDRSSYNEQFF
j_call: TRBJ2-7; cdr3_length: 15; v_call: TRBV19; d_call: TRBD2; clone_size: .; cdr3_nt: TGTGCCAGTAGTATTTTAGCGGGAGGATCCTACGAGCAGTACTTC; cdr3_aa: CASSILAGGSYEQYF
j_call: TRBJ2-1; cdr3_length: 14; v_call: TRBV3-1/TRBV3-2; d_call: TRBD2; clone_size: .; cdr3_nt: TGTGCCAGCAGGCCGGGGGGCTCCTACAATGAGCAGTTCTTC; cdr3_aa: CASRPGGSYNEQFF
j_call: TRBJ2-1; cdr3_length: 14; v_call: TRBV11-2; d_call: TRBD2; clone_size: .; cdr3_nt: TGTGCCAGCAGCTTAGCGTGGGGGGGGGATGAGCAGTTCTTC; cdr3_aa: CASSLAWGGDEQFF